Following are 18 T cell receptor beta chains from one sample sequenced in a study of blood T cells in healthy people across ages. Together with a sample-barcoded 5' primer, a J-beta primer mix was included in a second PCR lasting about 7 to 11 cycles. TCRdb re-derived calls from the 5' RACE reads in MiXCR, one entry per CDR3 protein. The sample records 1.8 million or so distinct CDR3 sequences, about two fifths being singletons. The sample taken for sequencing was blood. The source is a human donor in good health.

The gene calls are TRBV6-5 and TRBJ1-1, with D tentatively TRBD1 (6 bases). Trimming removed 4 bases at V and 1 base at J, with 10 bases between. Germline CDR1 and CDR2: MNHEY and SVGAGI. CDR3 size: 14 residues. The CDR3 DNA is TGTGCCAGCAGTTCAGGGGCCCGGAACACTGAAGCTTTCTTT. Encoded protein: CASSSGARNTEAFF.

The chain is built from TRBV7-2 and TRBJ2-7; D is ambiguous. Per the germline V gene, CDR1 is SGHTA and CDR2 is FQGNSA. The CDR3 runs 14 residues. Trimming took off 5 bases at V and 3 bases at J, with 14 bases between the two ends. CDR3 DNA: TGTGCCAGCAGCCTGGACCTCATTAACTACGAGCAGTACTTC. Translated: CASSLDLINYEQYF.

This clonotype showed up just a few times. This sequence joins TRBV6-6 and TRBJ2-5; D possibly corresponds to TRBD1 (5 bases). V dropped 2 bases and J dropped 5 bases, with 9 bases sitting between them. Germline V gives CDR1 MNHNY, CDR2 SVGAGI (reference sequence). There are 13 residues in the CDR3. CDR3 DNA sequence: TGTGCCAGCAGTTACGCACAGGAGGAGACCCAGTACTTC. This translates into CASSYAQEETQYF.

The sample holds a few counts of this clonotype. The chain is built from TRBV6-5 and TRBJ1-1; possibly TRBD1 for D (5 bases). The CDR3 runs 15 residues. The V end was cut by 8 bases, the J end by 3 bases, with 19 bases between. Germline V gene lookup returns CDR1 MNHEY and CDR2 SVGAGI. CDR3 sequence: CASLQGRSLHTEAFF. CDR3 coding DNA: TGTGCCAGCCTCCAGGGCAGGAGTCTCCACACTGAAGCTTTCTTT.

The chain couples TRBV7-8 to TRBJ1-2; TRBD1 might be the D (6 bases). The CDR3 totals 17 residues. Trimming pared 5 bases from V and 1 base from J, leaving 20 bases between. Looked up from germline, CDR1 is SGHVS and CDR2 is FQNEAQ. This chain's CDR3 is CASSLERGTIINYGYTF. The CDR3 nucleotides are TGTGCCAGCAGCCTTGAGAGGGGGACGATAATTAACTATGGCTACACCTTC. Full variable domain (missing parts from reference TRBV7-8 and TRBJ1-2): GAGVSQSPRYKVAKRGQDVALRCDPISGHVSLFWYQQALGQGPEFLTYFQNEAQLDKSGLPSDRFFAERPEGSVSTLKIQRTQQEDSAVYLCASSLERGTIINYGYTFGSGTRLTVV.

This sequence joins TRBV7-2 and TRBJ2-7, with 7 nucleotides matching TRBD2. The J segment lost 2 bases and the V segment lost 1 base, leaving 8 bases of the junction unmatched. This CDR3 comprises 16 residues. Germline CDR1 and CDR2: SGHTA and FQGNSA. The CDR3 coding sequence is TGTGCCAGCAGCTTAGTGGGAGGGGCACTTCCCTACGAGCAGTACTTC. It translates to CASSLVGGALPYEQYF.

This clonotype was recorded a few times. V is TRBV24-1 and J is TRBJ1-2; D unresolved. V was shortened by 4 bases and J by 8 bases, with 10 bases between the two germline ends. Per the germline V gene, CDR1 is KGHDR and CDR2 is SFDVKD. The CDR3 covers 12 residues. The CDR3 nucleotides are TGTGCCACCAGTGACCACAGCGGGGGCTACACCTTC. It is translated as CATSDHSGGYTF.

Concerning this clonotype: With a much larger clone just one base away, this may be a read error. The conserved final phenylalanine or tryptophan is absent from the CDR3, which likely points to a read error. The chain links TRBV12-3 or TRBV12-4 to TRBJ1-2; D is uncertain. V lost 3 bases, J lost 4 bases, and 12 bases lay in between. CDR3 length equals 14 residues. The DNA for the CDR3 is TGTGCCAGCAGTTTTCGGGCAGAAAGCTATGGCTACACCGTC. Translating it yields CASSFRAESYGYTV.

The chain combines TRBV6-1 with TRBJ2-5; D remains ambiguous. Germline CDR1 MNHNS, CDR2 SASEGT. The germline V and J ends were trimmed by 0 bases and 2 bases, with 10 bases remaining between them. This CDR3 is built from 15 residues. CDR3 DNA sequence: TGTGCCAGCAGTGAAGCGAGGCCGAGGCAAGAGACCCAGTACTTC. Protein: CASSEARPRQETQYF.

V is TRBV19 and J is TRBJ2-6; D may correspond to TRBD1 or TRBD2 (5 bases each). This CDR3 has 18 amino acids. Germline loops: CDR1 LNHDA, CDR2 SQIVND (reference sequence). V gave up 2 bases and J gave up 0 bases, with 14 bases separating them. The CDR3 nucleotides are TGTGCCAGTAGTATATCCTCAGGGAGATCCTCTGGGGCCAACGTCCTGACTTTC. Translation: CASSISSGRSSGANVLTF. The variable domain in full, completed from reference TRBV19 and TRBJ2-6, reads DGGITQSPKYLFRKEGQNVTLSCEQNLNHDAMYWYRQDPGQGLRLIYYSQIVNDFQKGDIAEGYSVSREKKESFPLTVTSAQKNPTAFYLCASSISSGRSSGANVLTFGAGSRLTVL.

This chain joins TRBV20-1 and TRBJ1-5; D is unclear. The V end lost 5 bases, the J end lost 3 bases, and 14 bases lay between the germline ends. Per germline, CDR1 DFQATT and CDR2 SNEGSKA (reference sequence). The CDR3 runs 14 residues. The CDR3 DNA reads as TGCAGTGCTGGAGTCCGGGCATTCAATCAGCCCCAGCATTTT. Residues: CSAGVRAFNQPQHF.

In its sample, this clonotype was seen a few times. This rearrangement joins TRBV4-2 to TRBJ2-1, with D uncertain. The CDR3 loop spans 13 amino acids. Trimming pared 0 bases from V and 9 bases from J, leaving 9 bases between. Germline V lookup: CDR1 LGHNA, CDR2 YNFKEQ. In DNA, the CDR3 is TGTGCCAGCAGCCAAGAAAGGGCTCGTGAGCAGTTCTTC. Translating gives CASSQERAREQFF.

This clonotype occurred a few times. The chain recombines TRBV6-2 or TRBV6-3 with TRBJ2-3; D might be TRBD2 (6 bases). Trimming pared 0 bases from V and 1 base from J, leaving 8 bases between. The CDR3 runs 15 residues. CDR1 is MNHEY, CDR2 SVGEGT, per germline. CDR3 sequence (DNA): TGTGCCAGCAGTTACTCCCCTAGCGGCACAGATACGCAGTATTTT. This sequence encodes CASSYSPSGTDTQYF.

This clonotype has just a few counts. The gene calls are TRBV7-2 and TRBJ2-5; D remains unclear. V was clipped by 1 base and J by 2 bases, with 8 bases between them. The germline CDR1 and CDR2 sequences are SGHTA and FQGNSA. This CDR3 has 14 residues. The CDR3 loop is CASSLEAQQETQYF. The CDR3, as DNA: TGTGCCAGCAGCTTAGAGGCCCAGCAAGAGACCCAGTACTTC.

The chain is built from TRBV12-5 and TRBJ1-1; no reliable D call. CDR1 and CDR2 from the germline V gene are LGHNT and FRNRAP. Trimming took 2 bases from V and 4 from J, leaving 8 bases between them. The CDR3 length is 13 residues. CDR3 amino acids: CASGLMAGTEAFF. The CDR3 DNA is TGTGCTAGTGGTTTGATGGCTGGCACTGAAGCTTTCTTT.

The chain combines TRBV2 with TRBJ2-1; 10 bases line up with TRBD2. The CDR3 loop spans 15 amino acids. The V gene end was trimmed by 4 bases and the J gene end by 4 bases; junction bases not matched to a gene: 4. CDR1 and CDR2 from the germline V gene are SNHLY and FYNNEI. The CDR3 bases are TGTGCCAGCAGTGTGCCTAGCGGGGGATACAATGAGCAGTTCTTC. Protein product: CASSVPSGGYNEQFF.

The V gene is TRBV2, the J gene TRBJ1-5; a possible D gene is TRBD1 (6 bases). Trimming pared 5 bases from V and 6 bases from J, leaving 20 bases between. Germline CDR1 and CDR2: SNHLY and FYNNEI. The CDR3 consists of 16 residues. The CDR3 protein is CASSPLIGGGVQPQHF. CDR3 sequence (DNA): TGTGCCAGCAGTCCCCTTATCGGAGGGGGTGTTCAGCCCCAGCATTTT. Variable domain in full (rest from reference TRBV2 and TRBJ1-5): EPEVTQTPSHQVTQMGQEVILRCVPISNHLYFYWYRQILGQKVEFLVSFYNNEISEKSEIFDDQFSVERPDGSNFTLKIRSTKLEDSAMYFCASSPLIGGGVQPQHFGDGTRLSIL.

This rearrangement joins TRBV12-3 or TRBV12-4 to TRBJ1-2; no reliable D call. The V end lost 5 bases, the J end lost 8 bases, and 12 bases lay between the germline ends. CDR3 length: 12 amino acids. The DNA of the CDR3 is TGTGCCAGCAGTCCCAGCGGGTTCGGCTACACCTTC. This translates into CASSPSGFGYTF.